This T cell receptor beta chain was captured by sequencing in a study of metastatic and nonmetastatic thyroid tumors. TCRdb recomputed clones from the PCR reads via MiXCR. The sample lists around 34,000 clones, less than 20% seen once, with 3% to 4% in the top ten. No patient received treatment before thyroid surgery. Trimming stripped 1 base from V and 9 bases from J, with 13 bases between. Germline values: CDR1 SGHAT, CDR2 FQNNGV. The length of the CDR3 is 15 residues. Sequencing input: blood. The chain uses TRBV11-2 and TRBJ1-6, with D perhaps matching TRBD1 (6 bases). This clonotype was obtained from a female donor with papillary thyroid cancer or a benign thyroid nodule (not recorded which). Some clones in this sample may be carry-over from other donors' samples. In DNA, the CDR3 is TGTGCCAGCAGCTTAGGGAGGGGGTATGTTTCACCCCTCCACTTT. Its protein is CASSLGRGYVSPLHF.